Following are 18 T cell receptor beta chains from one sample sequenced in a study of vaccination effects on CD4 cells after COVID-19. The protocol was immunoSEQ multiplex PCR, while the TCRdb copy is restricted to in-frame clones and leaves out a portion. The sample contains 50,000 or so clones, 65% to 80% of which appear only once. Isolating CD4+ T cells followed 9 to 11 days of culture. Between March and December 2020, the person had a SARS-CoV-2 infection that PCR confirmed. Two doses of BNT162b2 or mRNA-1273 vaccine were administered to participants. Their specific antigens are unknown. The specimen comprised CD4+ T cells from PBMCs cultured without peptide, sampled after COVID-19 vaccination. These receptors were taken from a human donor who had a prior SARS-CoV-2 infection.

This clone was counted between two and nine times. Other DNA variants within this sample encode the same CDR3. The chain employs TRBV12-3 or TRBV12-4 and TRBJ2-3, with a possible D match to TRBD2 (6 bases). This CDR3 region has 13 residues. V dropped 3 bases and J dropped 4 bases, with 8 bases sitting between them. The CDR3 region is CASSLWGADTQYF. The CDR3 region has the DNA TGTGCCAGCAGTTTGTGGGGGGCAGATACGCAGTATTTT.

DNA of the CDR3: TGTGCCAGCTCCCCCCAGGGACAGTTGGCGGGCTACACCTTC. Its translation: CASSPQGQLAGYTF. The V and J genes are TRBV18 and TRBJ1-2; 7 bases are shared with TRBD1. CDR1 and CDR2 from the germline V gene are KGHSH and LQKENI. After removal of 6 bases from V and 8 bases from J, the junction contained 12 bases not matched to a gene. The CDR3 extends over 14 amino acids.

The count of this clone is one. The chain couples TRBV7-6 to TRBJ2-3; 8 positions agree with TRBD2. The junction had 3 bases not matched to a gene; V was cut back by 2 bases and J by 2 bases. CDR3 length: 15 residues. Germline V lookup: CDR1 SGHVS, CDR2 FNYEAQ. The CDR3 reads CASSLTSGYTDTQYF. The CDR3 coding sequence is TGTGCCAGCAGCTTAACTAGCGGATACACAGATACGCAGTATTTT.

The CDR3 nucleotides read TGTGCCAGCTCACGATCTTGGGCCAATAACGCGAACACTGAAGCTTTCTTT. Translated, it gives CASSRSWANNANTEAFF. The rearrangement joins TRBV18 to TRBJ1-1, with D uncertain. The V gene's germline CDR1 is KGHSH and CDR2 LQKENI. Trimming removed 4 bases from V and 1 base from J, with 19 bases in between. The CDR3 totals 17 residues.

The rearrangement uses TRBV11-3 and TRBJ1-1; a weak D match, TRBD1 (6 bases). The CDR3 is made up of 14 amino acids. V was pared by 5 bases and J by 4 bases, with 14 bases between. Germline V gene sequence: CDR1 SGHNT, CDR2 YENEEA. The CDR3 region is CASSPQDSSTEAFF. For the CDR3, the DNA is TGTGCCAGCAGCCCACAGGACAGTAGCACTGAAGCTTTCTTT.

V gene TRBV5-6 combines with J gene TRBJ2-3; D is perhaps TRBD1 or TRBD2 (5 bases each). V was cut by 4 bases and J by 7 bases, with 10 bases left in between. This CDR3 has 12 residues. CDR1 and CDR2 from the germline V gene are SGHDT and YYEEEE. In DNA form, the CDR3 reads TGTGCCAGCAGCGCCGGGACGAATACGCAGTATTTT. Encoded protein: CASSAGTNTQYF.

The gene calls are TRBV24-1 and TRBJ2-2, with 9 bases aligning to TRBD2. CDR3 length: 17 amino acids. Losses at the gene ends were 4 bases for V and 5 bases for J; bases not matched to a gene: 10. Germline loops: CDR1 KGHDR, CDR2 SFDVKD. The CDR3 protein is CATSDTGLASSTGELFF. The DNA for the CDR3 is TGTGCCACCAGTGACACCGGACTAGCGAGCTCGACCGGGGAGCTGTTTTTT.

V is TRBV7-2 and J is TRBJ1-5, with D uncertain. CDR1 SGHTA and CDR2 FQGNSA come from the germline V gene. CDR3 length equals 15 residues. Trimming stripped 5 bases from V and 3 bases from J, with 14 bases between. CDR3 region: CASSPQPGFNQPQHF. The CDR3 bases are TGTGCCAGCAGCCCTCAGCCGGGGTTCAATCAGCCCCAGCATTTT.

The CDR3 region has the DNA TGTGCCAGCAGCTTGGGGGCATTCGGGACAGGGTCTTCTGGTGGCTACACCTTC. Protein product: CASSLGAFGTGSSGGYTF. This chain uses TRBV5-4 with TRBJ1-2; 9 bases align to TRBD1. This CDR3 region has 18 residues. V dropped 0 bases and J dropped 7; count of bases not matched to a gene: 16. CDR1 and CDR2 (germline): SGHNT, YYREEE (reference sequence).

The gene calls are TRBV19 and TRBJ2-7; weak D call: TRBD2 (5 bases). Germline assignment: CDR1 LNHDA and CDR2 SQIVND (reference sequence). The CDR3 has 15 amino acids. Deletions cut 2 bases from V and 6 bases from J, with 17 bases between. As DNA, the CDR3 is TGTGCCAGTAGTATAATCTTCGGAGGAGAGGCCGAGCAGTACTTC. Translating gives CASSIIFGGEAEQYF.

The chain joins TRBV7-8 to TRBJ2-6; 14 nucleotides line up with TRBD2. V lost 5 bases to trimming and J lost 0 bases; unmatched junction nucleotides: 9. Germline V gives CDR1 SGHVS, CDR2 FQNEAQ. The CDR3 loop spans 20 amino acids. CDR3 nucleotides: TGTGCCAGCAGCGGACGACTGGGACTAGCGGGAGACTCTGGGGCCAACGTCCTGACTTTC. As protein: CASSGRLGLAGDSGANVLTF.

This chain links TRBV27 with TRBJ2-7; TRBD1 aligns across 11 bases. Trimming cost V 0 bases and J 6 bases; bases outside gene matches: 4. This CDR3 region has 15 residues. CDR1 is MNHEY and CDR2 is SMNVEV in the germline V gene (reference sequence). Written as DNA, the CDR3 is TGTGCCAGCAGTTTATCGGACAGGGGGCTGGGCGAGCAGTACTTC. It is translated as CASSLSDRGLGEQYF.

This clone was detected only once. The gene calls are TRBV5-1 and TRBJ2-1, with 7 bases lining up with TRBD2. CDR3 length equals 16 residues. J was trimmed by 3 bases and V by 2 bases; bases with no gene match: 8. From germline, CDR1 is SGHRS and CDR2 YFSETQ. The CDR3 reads CASSFGLAEGYNEQFF. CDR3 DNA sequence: TGCGCCAGCAGCTTTGGGCTAGCGGAAGGCTACAATGAGCAGTTCTTC.

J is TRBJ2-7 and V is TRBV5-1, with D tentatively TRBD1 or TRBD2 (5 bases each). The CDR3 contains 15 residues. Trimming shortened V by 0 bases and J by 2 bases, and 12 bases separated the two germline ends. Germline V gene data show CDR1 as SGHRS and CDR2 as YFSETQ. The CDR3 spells CASSLAVGTTYEQYF. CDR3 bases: TGCGCCAGCAGCTTGGCGGTGGGGACCACCTACGAGCAGTACTTC.

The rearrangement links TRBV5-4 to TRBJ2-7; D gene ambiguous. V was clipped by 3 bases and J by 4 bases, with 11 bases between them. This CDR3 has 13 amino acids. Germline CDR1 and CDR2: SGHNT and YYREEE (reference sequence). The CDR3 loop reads CASSWDLSYEQYF. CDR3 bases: TGTGCCAGCAGCTGGGATCTCAGTTACGAGCAGTACTTC.

The CDR3 bases are TGCGCCAGCAGCTTCAAGACCACCGGGGAGCTGTTTTTT. It specifies CASSFKTTGELFF. The rearrangement joins TRBV5-1 to TRBJ2-2; D unresolved. Trimming left V 2 bases short and J 4 bases short, with 6 bases between. The CDR3 has 13 residues. The germline V gene encodes CDR1 SGHRS and CDR2 YFSETQ.

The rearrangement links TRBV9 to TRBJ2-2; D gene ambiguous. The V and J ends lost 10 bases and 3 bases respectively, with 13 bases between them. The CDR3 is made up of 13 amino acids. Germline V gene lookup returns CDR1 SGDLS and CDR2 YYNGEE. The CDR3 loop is CADPQQYTGELFF. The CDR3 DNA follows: TGTGCCGATCCACAACAGTACACCGGGGAGCTGTTTTTT.

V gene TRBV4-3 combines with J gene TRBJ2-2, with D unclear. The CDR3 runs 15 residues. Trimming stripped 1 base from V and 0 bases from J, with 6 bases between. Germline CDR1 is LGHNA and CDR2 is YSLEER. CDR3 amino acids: CASSQVLSNTGELFF. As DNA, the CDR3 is TGCGCCAGCAGCCAAGTTTTATCGAACACCGGGGAGCTGTTTTTT.